This TCR beta chain was identified during a study of T cells in Graves' hyperthyroidism and ophthalmopathy. Newly diagnosed patients aged 18 to 65 had hyperthyroidism of under 2 months' duration. Used for diagnoses were clinical symptoms, serum thyroxine and TRAb, thyroid ultrasound and orbital computed tomography. RNA transcripts provided the source from which TCR beta CDR3 regions were amplified. In the first-round RT-PCR of the TCR CDR3, the HTBI primer set was used. Each CDR3 protein gets one entry after TCRdb re-called the multiplex PCR reads with MiXCR. The sample carries 350,000 to 500,000 distinct CDR3 sequences, roughly 13% recorded once. Sequenced sample: blood. This TCR was sampled from a woman aged 18-29 years with Graves' hyperthyroidism.

The CDR3, as DNA: TGTGCCAGCAGTACGACTAGCGGGAGGAGTGAGCAGTTCTTC. Its translation: CASSTTSGRSEQFF. The V call is TRBV6-1, the J call TRBJ2-1; 13 bases align to TRBD2. The CDR3 covers 14 residues. V dropped 5 bases and J dropped 9; count of bases not matched to a gene: 4. Germline loops: CDR1 MNHNS, CDR2 SASEGT.